This entry lists 24 T cell receptor beta chains sequenced from one sample in a study of response to subunit inactivated influenza vaccine. One entry per CDR3 protein results from TCRdb running MiXCR on the RT-PCR reads. Among more than 700,000 distinct CDR3 sequences, approximately 22% were seen once, and the ten largest hold more than 8.5%. Specimen: PBMCs from blood, collected around 5 days after vaccination. These receptors all come from a man between 45 and 60 years old who received an inactivated influenza vaccine.

This clonotype was observed a single time. This chain links TRBV28 with TRBJ2-1; 13 bases are a match to TRBD2. The trim removed 10 bases at V and 7 bases at J, leaving 19 bases unmatched. This CDR3 has 18 amino acids. Germline CDR1 MDHEN, CDR2 SYDVKM. CDR3 bases: TGTGCCAAGAAGGGACTAGCGGGGCACTGGCCGGGGGGGAATGAGCAGTTCTTC. Its protein product is CAKKGLAGHWPGGNEQFF.

The chain employs TRBV12-3 or TRBV12-4 and TRBJ2-2; perhaps TRBD2 as D (5 bases). Trimming shortened V by 3 bases and J by 9 bases, and 11 bases separated the two germline ends. This CDR3 region has 13 residues. This chain's CDR3 is CASSFGRGRELFF. CDR3 coding DNA: TGTGCCAGCAGTTTCGGGCGAGGGCGGGAGCTGTTTTTT.

This chain joins TRBV7-2 and TRBJ1-2; possible D gene TRBD1, 6 bases. The V end lost 5 bases, the J end lost 7 bases, and 20 bases lay between the germline ends. There are 15 residues in the CDR3. The germline V gene has CDR1 SGHTA and CDR2 FQGNSA. The CDR3 loop is CASSAGQFYSRGYTF. CDR3 in DNA: TGTGCCAGCAGCGCAGGACAGTTTTATAGTCGTGGCTACACCTTC.

The chain uses TRBV7-2 and TRBJ2-1; TRBD1 matches at 8 bases. There are 15 residues in the CDR3. J gave up 5 bases and V 3 bases, and 6 bases lay outside the gene matches. Germline V gene data show CDR1 as SGHTA and CDR2 as FQGNSA. The CDR3 bases are TGTGCCAGCAGCTTTCGACAGGGGATAAACAATGAGCAGTTCTTC. This gives the protein CASSFRQGINNEQFF.

This clonotype appeared a few times. One end of the junction does not line up with germline, which may come from a read error. The chain is built from TRBV4-1 and TRBJ2-1; D unresolved. Germline assignment: CDR1 MGHRA and CDR2 YSYEKL. The CDR3 length is 13 residues. CDR3 region: CASSPNGTPLRVF. In DNA form, the CDR3 reads TGCGCCAGCAGCCCAAATGGCACCCCCCTTAGGGTCTTC.

This clonotype was seen more than once but under ten times. The genes are TRBV5-5 and TRBJ2-5; D is possibly TRBD2 (5 bases). V lost 6 bases, J lost 2 bases, and 8 bases lay in between. The germline V gene has CDR1 SGHKS and CDR2 YYEKEE (reference sequence). The CDR3 is 12 amino acids. This CDR3 reads CASMRVQETQYF. The DNA for the CDR3 is TGTGCCAGCATGCGGGTGCAAGAGACCCAGTACTTC.

This clonotype was seen a handful of times. V usage is TRBV12-3 or TRBV12-4 and J usage is TRBJ2-1, with 8 positions matching TRBD2. The trim removed 6 bases at V and 10 bases at J, leaving 23 bases unmatched. The CDR3 contains 18 residues. The CDR3 DNA reads TGTGCCAGCAGAAAAAGTGGAACGGGAGGGCCCCAGATAGGGGAGCAGTTCTTC. It yields the protein CASRKSGTGGPQIGEQFF.

The rearrangement uses TRBV10-3 and TRBJ2-2; TRBD1 agrees at 9 bases. The germline CDR1 and CDR2 sequences are ENHRY and SYGVKD. Unmatched junction bases numbered 6, after V lost 4 bases and J lost 3 bases. CDR3 length equals 16 residues. The CDR3 nucleotides are TGTGCCATCAGTGCTACCCGGGACAGGGACACCGGGGAGCTGTTTTTT. It translates to CAISATRDRDTGELFF.

This clonotype was recorded at least ten times. The V and J genes are TRBV9 and TRBJ1-2; 11 positions agree with TRBD1. The germline V gene encodes CDR1 SGDLS and CDR2 YYNGEE. J gave up 2 bases and V 0 bases, and 0 bases lay outside the gene matches. The CDR3 sequence is 15 residues long. The CDR3 DNA is TGTGCCAGCAGCGTAGGGGACAGGGGGAACTATGGCTACACCTTC. Translated: CASSVGDRGNYGYTF.

CDR3 sequence: CASSNSHRTVSYEQYF. CDR3 DNA: TGTGCCAGCAGCAATTCTCACCGGACAGTATCCTACGAGCAGTACTTC. V usage is TRBV6-1 and J usage is TRBJ2-7, with D perhaps TRBD1 (6 bases). The germline CDR1 and CDR2 sequences are MNHNS and SASEGT. The length of the CDR3 is 16 residues. With 6 bases removed from V and 1 base from J, the gap between germline ends came to 19 bases.

This clonotype was detected a few times. The chain couples TRBV10-2 to TRBJ2-1; 14 bases line up with TRBD2. CDR1 and CDR2 (germline): WSHSY, SAAADI. Germline trimming cut 4 bases from V and 9 bases from J; bases unmatched to any gene: 5. This CDR3 has 15 amino acids. The CDR3 DNA sequence: TGCGCCAGCAGTGGGACTAGCGGGGGGTTGGGTGAGCAGTTCTTC. Translating gives CASSGTSGGLGEQFF.

The chain joins TRBV5-1 to TRBJ1-6; D is unclear. This CDR3 has 14 amino acids. Germline CDR1 is SGHRS and CDR2 is YFSETQ. V was shortened by 5 bases and J by 7 bases, with 13 bases between the two germline ends. Here the CDR3 reads CASRSDSMNSPLHF. CDR3 in DNA: TGCGCCAGCAGATCGGACTCAATGAATTCACCCCTCCACTTT.

This clonotype was counted many times. This chain uses TRBV12-3 or TRBV12-4 with TRBJ2-7; a possible D gene is TRBD1 (5 bases). The CDR3 covers 15 residues. The germline V and J ends were trimmed by 2 bases and 6 bases, with 17 bases remaining between them. The CDR3 coding sequence is TGTGCCAGCAGTTTACAGGGCCTATTGCTTGGCGAGCAGTACTTC. Residues: CASSLQGLLLGEQYF.

The chain recombines TRBV5-1 with TRBJ2-5; perhaps TRBD1 as D (5 bases). With 5 bases removed from V and 5 bases from J, the gap between germline ends came to 13 bases. CDR1 is SGHRS and CDR2 is YFSETQ in the germline V gene. The CDR3 totals 13 residues. CDR3 sequence reads: CASRLQGYETQYF. CDR3 DNA sequence: TGCGCCAGCAGGCTCCAGGGTTACGAGACCCAGTACTTC. The whole variable domain, remainder taken from reference TRBV5-1 and TRBJ2-5, is KAGVTQTPRYLIKTRGQQVTLSCSPISGHRSVSWYQQTPGQGLQFLFEYFSETQRNKGNFPGRFSGRQFSNSRSEMNVSTLELGDSALYLCASRLQGYETQYFGPGTRLLVL.

This clonotype showed up just a few times. An end of the junction does not agree with germline; a read error may underlie this. The chain combines TRBV5-6 with TRBJ2-5; D is perhaps TRBD2 (5 bases). This CDR3 is 12 amino acids long. In germline, CDR1 is SGHDT, CDR2 YYEEEE. CDR3 sequence: CASHEGLGRVDF. For the CDR3, the DNA is TGTGCCAGCCACGAGGGCCTAGGCCGAGTGGACTTC.

This clonotype was found a few times. This chain connects TRBV2 to TRBJ2-3, with 9 bases identical to TRBD2. V trimming: 9 bases; J trimming: 3 bases; junction bases outside the gene matches: 10. Looked up from germline, CDR1 is SNHLY and CDR2 is FYNNEI. The CDR3 extends over 15 amino acids. The DNA for the CDR3 is TGTGCCAGTACCCTCCGGACTAGCGTGACAGATACGCAGTATTTT. Amino acids: CASTLRTSVTDTQYF.

V and J are TRBV7-2 and TRBJ2-5; D possibly corresponds to TRBD1 (5 bases). The V end was cut by 4 bases, the J end by 5 bases, with 11 bases between. In germline, CDR1 is SGHTA, CDR2 FQGNSA. The CDR3 sequence is 13 residues long. The CDR3 loop reads CASSSQGTETQYF. The CDR3 DNA reads as TGTGCCAGCAGCTCCCAGGGAACGGAGACCCAGTACTTC.

The chain employs TRBV12-3 or TRBV12-4 and TRBJ2-3; tentative D call: TRBD2 (7 bases). Trimming stripped 10 bases from V and 0 bases from J, with 14 bases between. This CDR3 has 14 amino acids. CDR3 in amino acids: CATRGGTSTDTQYF. The CDR3, as DNA: TGTGCCACCAGGGGAGGGACTAGCACAGATACGCAGTATTTT.

In this sample, this clonotype turned up many times. J is TRBJ2-3 and V is TRBV20-1; possibly TRBD2 for D (6 bases). Germline CDR1 is DFQATT and CDR2 is SNEGSKA (reference sequence). Trimming took 1 base from V and 8 from J, leaving 16 bases between them. The CDR3 runs to 14 residues. In DNA, the CDR3 is TGCAGTGCTAGAGTGCGTACCGCGGGAAGTACGCAGTATTTT. This gives the protein CSARVRTAGSTQYF.

V usage is TRBV12-3 or TRBV12-4 and J usage is TRBJ1-2; D ambiguous. Trimming took off 2 bases at V and 2 bases at J, with 12 bases between the two ends. The CDR3 contains 15 residues. CDR3 nucleotides: TGTGCCAGCAGTTTAACCACGGAGTCAAACTATGGCTACACCTTC. The encoded protein is CASSLTTESNYGYTF.

This clonotype was detected only once. CDR3 protein: CASNLKAGVPNEKLFF. The CDR3 DNA is TGTGCCAGTAACCTAAAGGCGGGAGTGCCTAATGAAAAACTGTTTTTT. The chain combines TRBV19 with TRBJ1-4; D unclear. Germline-derived CDR1 and CDR2 are LNHDA and SQIVND (reference sequence). The V end lost 7 bases, the J end lost 3 bases, and 18 bases lay between the germline ends. CDR3 length equals 16 residues.

This clonotype was seen more than once but under ten times. The chain carries TRBV12-3 or TRBV12-4 and TRBJ2-2; D assignment may be TRBD1 or TRBD2 (5 bases each). CDR3 length equals 16 residues. V lost 5 bases, J lost 1 base, and 14 bases lay in between. The CDR3 is CASSPGTVKNTGELFF. CDR3 nucleotides: TGTGCCAGCAGTCCGGGGACGGTCAAGAACACCGGGGAGCTGTTTTTT.

The gene calls are TRBV6-5 and TRBJ1-5, with D hard to call. This CDR3 spans 14 amino acids. Trimming took off 2 bases at V and 3 bases at J, with 8 bases between the two ends. Germline V gene data show CDR1 as MNHEY and CDR2 as SVGAGI. CDR3 bases: TGTGCCAGCAGTTACAGGAGTACCAATCAGCCCCAGCATTTT. Residues: CASSYRSTNQPQHF.

The V gene is TRBV20-1, the J gene TRBJ1-5; D is unclear. The germline gives CDR1 DFQATT, CDR2 SNEGSKA (reference sequence). V lost 1 base and J 0 bases, leaving 7 bases between the germline ends. The CDR3 totals 14 residues. The chain's CDR3 is CSARGVYSNQPQHF. CDR3 coding DNA: TGCAGTGCTAGAGGGGTCTATAGCAATCAGCCCCAGCATTTT.